This T cell receptor beta chain is from a study of blood T cell repertoires in COVID-19. Across the study: The United States, Italy and Spain supplied acute and convalescent COVID-19 samples.

Only one count was recorded for this clone. Cohort 3 donors were reported recovered after two negative PCRs, clearance, or symptom resolution. The CDR3 is 15 amino acids. CDR1 is GTSNPN and CDR2 is SVGIG in the germline V gene (reference sequence). The V end was cut by 2 bases, the J end by 4 bases, with 15 bases between. Original processing methods: Reference gene primer amplification gave estimated nucleated cell counts. Only in-frame clones appear in the TCRdb table, and some are missing; sequencing was by immunoSEQ multiplex PCR. V and J calls and clone size are given by that table; D and trimming were obtained from the DNA. The sample has approximately 300,000 clones; 85% to 90% are singletons.

V gene TRBV30 combines with J gene TRBJ1-3; D is unclear. The sequence came from a woman aged 30 to 39 who had recovered from COVID-19. Sequences were obtained from PBMCs or T cells enriched from blood (not recorded which). CDR3 sequence: CAWSLREQSGNTIYF. CDR3 sequence (DNA): TGTGCCTGGAGTCTAAGGGAGCAGTCCGGAAACACCATATATTTT. The complete variable domain, with remaining parts taken from reference TRBV30 and TRBJ1-3, reads SQTIHQWPATLVQPVGSPLSLECTVEGTSNPNLYWYRQAAGRGLQLLFYSVGIGQISSEVPQNLSASRPQDRQFILSSKKLLLSDSGFYLCAWSLREQSGNTIYFGEGSWLTVV.